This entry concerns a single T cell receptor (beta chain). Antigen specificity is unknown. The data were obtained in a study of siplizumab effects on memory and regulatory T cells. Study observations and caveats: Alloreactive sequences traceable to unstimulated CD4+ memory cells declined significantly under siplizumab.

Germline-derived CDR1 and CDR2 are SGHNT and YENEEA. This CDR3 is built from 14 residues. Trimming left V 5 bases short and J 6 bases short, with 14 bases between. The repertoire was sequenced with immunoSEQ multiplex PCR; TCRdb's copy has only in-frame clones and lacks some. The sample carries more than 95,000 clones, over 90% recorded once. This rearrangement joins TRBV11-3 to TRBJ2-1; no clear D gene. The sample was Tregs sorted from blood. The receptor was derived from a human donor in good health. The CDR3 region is CASSLGFAFNEQFF. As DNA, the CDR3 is TGTGCCAGCAGCCTGGGGTTTGCGTTCAATGAGCAGTTCTTC.